This T cell receptor (beta chain) was sequenced during a study of spatial heterogeneity in lung cancer. Looking at the study overall: Every unique TCR and UMI combination, on average, appeared more than ten times in raw reads. Findings and caveats of the study: More often at tumor resection than at routine follow-up, ubiquitous expanded tumor TCRs were detected in the blood.

Germline-derived CDR1 and CDR2 are MGHRA and YSYEKL. The CDR3 extends over 17 amino acids. V lost 2 bases and J 4 bases, leaving 20 bases between the germline ends. This sample's time point: blood at routine non-recurrence follow-up after resection. In each case, whole RNA from tumor, nontumor lung or frozen PBMC was sequenced unsorted. TCRdb fed the 5' RACE reads into MiXCR, producing one record per CDR3 protein. The top ten clones hold 20% to 25% of a sample with 85,000 to 100,000 distinct CDR3 sequences, approximately 19% of them seen once. This clonotype has more than one count but fewer than ten. Its specificity is unknown.

The chain recombines TRBV4-1 with TRBJ1-2; D gene unclear. Sequencing used PBMCs, obtained at follow-up. The clonotype originates from a male donor with early-stage non-small cell lung cancer. CDR3 DNA sequence: TGCGCCAGCAGCCAATTACCAAGCCGGGCCTCTCCCTATGGCTACACCTTC. Amino acid sequence: CASSQLPSRASPYGYTF.